This T cell receptor (beta chain) comes out of a study of T cells expressing NK-cell markers. TCRdb reworked the 5' RACE reads into one entry per CDR3 protein, no DNA. This table holds about 380,000 distinct CDR3 sequences. The clonotype comes from a man aged 18-70 years in good health. The specimen was blood T cells: a sorted CD56 or NKG2C T cell subset, CD4+ or CD8+ T cells, or bulk PBMC T cells (not recorded which).

The CDR3 region is CASSRSGDGPYEQYF. This chain connects TRBV19 to TRBJ2-7; TCRdb reports TRBD1, a call that lacks DNA to check it against. CDR3 size: 15 residues. Germline V lookup: CDR1 LNHDA, CDR2 SQIVND (reference sequence).